Sequencing of this T cell receptor beta chain was carried out in a study of CD8 T cells in Susac syndrome. About 0.5 to 1 ug RNA was reverse transcribed with random hexamers. Using its own MiXCR run on the immunoSEQ multiplex PCR reads, TCRdb lists one record per CDR3 protein. The table lists under 200,000 distinct CDR3 sequences, approximately 96% of them singletons. Per the germline V gene, CDR1 is LGHDT and CDR2 is YNNKEL (reference sequence). The CDR3 length is 14 residues. The V gene end was trimmed by 4 bases and the J gene end by 4 bases; junction bases not matched to a gene: 2. The sequence derives from a human donor with multiple sclerosis. Sequenced: CD8+ T cells from PBMCs. This rearrangement joins TRBV3-1 to TRBJ2-3; the match to TRBD2 covers 10 bases. CDR3 in amino acids: CASSRGLAADTQYF. CDR3 nucleotides: TGTGCCAGCAGCCGAGGACTAGCGGCAGATACGCAGTATTTT.